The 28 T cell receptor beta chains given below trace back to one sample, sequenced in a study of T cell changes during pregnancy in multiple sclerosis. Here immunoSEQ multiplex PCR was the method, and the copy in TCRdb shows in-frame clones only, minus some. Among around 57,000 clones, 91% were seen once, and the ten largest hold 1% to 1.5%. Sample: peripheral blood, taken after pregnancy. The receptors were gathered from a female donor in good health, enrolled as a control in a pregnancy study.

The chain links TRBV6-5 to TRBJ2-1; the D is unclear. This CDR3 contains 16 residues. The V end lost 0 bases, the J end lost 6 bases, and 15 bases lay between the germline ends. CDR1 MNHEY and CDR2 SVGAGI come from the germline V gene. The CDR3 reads CASSYSSVGESNEQFF. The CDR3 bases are TGTGCCAGCAGTTACTCTTCTGTAGGAGAGTCCAATGAGCAGTTCTTC.

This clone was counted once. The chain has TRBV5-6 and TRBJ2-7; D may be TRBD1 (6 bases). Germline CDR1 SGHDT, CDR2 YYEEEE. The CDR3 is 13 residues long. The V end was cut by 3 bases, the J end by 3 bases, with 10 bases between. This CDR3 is CASSWDKSYEQYF. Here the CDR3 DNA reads TGTGCCAGCAGCTGGGACAAGAGCTACGAGCAGTACTTC.

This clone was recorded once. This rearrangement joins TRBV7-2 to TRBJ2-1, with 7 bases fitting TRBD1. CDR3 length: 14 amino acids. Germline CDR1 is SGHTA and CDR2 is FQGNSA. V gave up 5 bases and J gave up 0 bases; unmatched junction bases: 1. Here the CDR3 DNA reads TGTGCCAGCAGCCGACAGGGCTCCTACAATGAGCAGTTCTTC. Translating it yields CASSRQGSYNEQFF.

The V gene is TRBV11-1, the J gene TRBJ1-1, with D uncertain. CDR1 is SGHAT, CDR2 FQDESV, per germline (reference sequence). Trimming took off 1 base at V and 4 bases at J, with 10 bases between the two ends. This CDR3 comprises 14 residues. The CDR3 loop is CASSLESRGTEAFF. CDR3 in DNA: TGTGCCAGCAGCTTAGAATCCCGGGGCACTGAAGCTTTCTTT.

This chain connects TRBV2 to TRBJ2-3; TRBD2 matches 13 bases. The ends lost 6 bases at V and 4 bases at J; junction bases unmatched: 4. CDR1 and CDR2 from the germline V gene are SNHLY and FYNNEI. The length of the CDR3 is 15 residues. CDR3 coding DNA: TGTGCCAGCAGGAGGACTAGCGGGGGTTCAGATACGCAGTATTTT. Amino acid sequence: CASRRTSGGSDTQYF.

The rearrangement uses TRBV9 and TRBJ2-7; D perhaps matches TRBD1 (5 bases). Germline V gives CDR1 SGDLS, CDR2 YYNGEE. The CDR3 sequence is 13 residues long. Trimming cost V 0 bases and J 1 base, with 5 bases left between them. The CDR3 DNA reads TGTGCCAGCAGCGTAGCAGGGTCCTACGAGCAGTACTTC. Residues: CASSVAGSYEQYF. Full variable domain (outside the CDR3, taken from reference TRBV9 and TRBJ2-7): DSGVTQTPKHLITATGQRVTLRCSPRSGDLSVYWYQQSLDQGLQFLIQYYNGEERAKGNILERFSAQQFPDLHSELNLSSLELGDSALYFCASSVAGSYEQYFGPGTRLTVT.

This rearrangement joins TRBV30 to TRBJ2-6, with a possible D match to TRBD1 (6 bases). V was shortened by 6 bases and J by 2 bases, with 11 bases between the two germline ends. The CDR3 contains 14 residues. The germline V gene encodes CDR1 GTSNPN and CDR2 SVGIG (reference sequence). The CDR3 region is CACPSGAGANVLTF. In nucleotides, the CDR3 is TGTGCCTGTCCTTCAGGGGCTGGGGCCAACGTCCTGACTTTC.

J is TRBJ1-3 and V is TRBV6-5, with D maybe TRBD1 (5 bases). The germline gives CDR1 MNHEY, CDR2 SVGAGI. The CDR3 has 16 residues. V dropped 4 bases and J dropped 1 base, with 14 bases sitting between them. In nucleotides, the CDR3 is TGTGCCAGCAGTTCGTCCACAGGAATTTCTGGAAACACCATATATTTT. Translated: CASSSSTGISGNTIYF.

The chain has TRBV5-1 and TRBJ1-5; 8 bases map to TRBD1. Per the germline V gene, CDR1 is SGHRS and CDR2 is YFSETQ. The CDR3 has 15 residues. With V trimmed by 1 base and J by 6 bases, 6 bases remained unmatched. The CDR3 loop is CASSLFPGGAQPQHF. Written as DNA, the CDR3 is TGCGCCAGCAGCTTGTTTCCAGGGGGCGCTCAGCCCCAGCATTTT.

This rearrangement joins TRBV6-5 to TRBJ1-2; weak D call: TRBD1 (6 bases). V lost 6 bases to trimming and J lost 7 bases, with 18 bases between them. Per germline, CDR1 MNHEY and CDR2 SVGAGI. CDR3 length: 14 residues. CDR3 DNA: TGTGCCAGCAGCCGATCCGGGGGGCGCGGTGGCTACACCTTC. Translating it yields CASSRSGGRGGYTF.

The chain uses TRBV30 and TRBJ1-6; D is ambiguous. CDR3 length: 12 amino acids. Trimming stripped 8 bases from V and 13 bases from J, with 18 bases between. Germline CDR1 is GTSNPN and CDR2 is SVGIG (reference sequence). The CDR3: CAPSAPLIPLHF. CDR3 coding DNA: TGTGCCCCGAGTGCCCCACTAATTCCCCTCCACTTT.

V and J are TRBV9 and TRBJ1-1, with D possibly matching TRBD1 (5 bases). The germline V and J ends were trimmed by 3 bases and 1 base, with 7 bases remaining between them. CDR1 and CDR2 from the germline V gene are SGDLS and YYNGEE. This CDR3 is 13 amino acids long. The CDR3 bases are TGTGCCAGCAGCGGACAGACGAACACTGAAGCTTTCTTT. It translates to CASSGQTNTEAFF.

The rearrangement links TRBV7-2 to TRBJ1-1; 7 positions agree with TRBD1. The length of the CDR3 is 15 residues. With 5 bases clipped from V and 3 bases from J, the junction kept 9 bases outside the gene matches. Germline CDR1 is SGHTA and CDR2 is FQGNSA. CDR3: CASSLDRVPHTEAFF. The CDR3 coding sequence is TGTGCCAGCAGCCTAGACAGGGTTCCCCACACTGAAGCTTTCTTT.

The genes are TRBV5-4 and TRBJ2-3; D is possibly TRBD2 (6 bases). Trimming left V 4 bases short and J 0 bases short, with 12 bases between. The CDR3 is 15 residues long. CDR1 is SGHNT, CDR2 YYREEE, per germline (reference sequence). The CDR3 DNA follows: TGTGCCAGCAGCGCGGGACGGATCAGCACAGATACGCAGTATTTT. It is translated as CASSAGRISTDTQYF.

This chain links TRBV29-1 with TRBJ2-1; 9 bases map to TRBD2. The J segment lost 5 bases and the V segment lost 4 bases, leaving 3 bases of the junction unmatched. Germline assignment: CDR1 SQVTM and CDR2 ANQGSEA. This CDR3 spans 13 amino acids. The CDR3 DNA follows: TGCAGCGTTGCCTGGACTAGCGACAATGAGCAGTTCTTC. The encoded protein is CSVAWTSDNEQFF.

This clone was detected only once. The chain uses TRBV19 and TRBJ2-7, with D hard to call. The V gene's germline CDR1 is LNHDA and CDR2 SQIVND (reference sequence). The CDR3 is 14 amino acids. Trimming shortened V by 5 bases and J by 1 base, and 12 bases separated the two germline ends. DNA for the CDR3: TGTGCCAGTAGTTATACAACCGGGTCCTACGAGCAGTACTTC. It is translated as CASSYTTGSYEQYF.

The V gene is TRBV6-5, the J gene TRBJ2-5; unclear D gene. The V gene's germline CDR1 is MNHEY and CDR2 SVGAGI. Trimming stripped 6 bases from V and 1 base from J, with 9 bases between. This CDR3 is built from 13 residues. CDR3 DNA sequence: TGTGCCAGCAGCCCCTTCCTCCAAGAGACCCAGTACTTC. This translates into CASSPFLQETQYF.

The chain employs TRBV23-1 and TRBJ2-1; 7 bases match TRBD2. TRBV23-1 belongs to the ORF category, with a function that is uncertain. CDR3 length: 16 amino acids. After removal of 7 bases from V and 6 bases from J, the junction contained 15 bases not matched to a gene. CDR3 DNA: TGCGCCAGCACCTCTTTTTGGCAGCGGGGTATCAATGAGCAGTTCTTC. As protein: CASTSFWQRGINEQFF.

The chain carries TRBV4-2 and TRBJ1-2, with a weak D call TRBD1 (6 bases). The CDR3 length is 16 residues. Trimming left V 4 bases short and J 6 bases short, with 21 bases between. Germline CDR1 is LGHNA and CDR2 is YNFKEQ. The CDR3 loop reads CASSPQWGPDGDGYTF. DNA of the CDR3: TGTGCCAGCAGCCCCCAGTGGGGGCCCGACGGCGATGGCTACACCTTC.

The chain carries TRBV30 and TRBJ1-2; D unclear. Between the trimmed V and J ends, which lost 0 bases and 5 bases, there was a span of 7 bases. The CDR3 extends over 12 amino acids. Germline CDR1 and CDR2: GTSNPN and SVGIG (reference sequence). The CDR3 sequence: CAWSVGEYGYTF. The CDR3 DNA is TGTGCCTGGAGTGTAGGAGAGTATGGCTACACCTTC.

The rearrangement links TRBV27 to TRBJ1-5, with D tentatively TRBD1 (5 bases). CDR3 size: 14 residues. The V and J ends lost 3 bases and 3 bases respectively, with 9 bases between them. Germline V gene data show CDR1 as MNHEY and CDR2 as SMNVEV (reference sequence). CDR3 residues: CASSLGGNNQPQHF. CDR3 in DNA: TGTGCCAGCAGTTTGGGGGGGAACAATCAGCCCCAGCATTTT.

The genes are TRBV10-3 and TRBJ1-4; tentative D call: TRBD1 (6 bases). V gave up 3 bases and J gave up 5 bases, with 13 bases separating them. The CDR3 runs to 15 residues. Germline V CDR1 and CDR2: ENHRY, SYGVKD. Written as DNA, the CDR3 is TGTGCCATCAGTGACCCTGGGGGGGCCAATGAAAAACTGTTTTTT. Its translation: CAISDPGGANEKLFF.

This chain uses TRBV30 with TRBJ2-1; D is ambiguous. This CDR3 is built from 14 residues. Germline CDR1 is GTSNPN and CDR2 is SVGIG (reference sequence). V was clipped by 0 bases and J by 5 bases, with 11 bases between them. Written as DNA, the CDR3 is TGTGCCTGGAGTGTAAGGTTGGCGGACAATGAGCAGTTCTTC. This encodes CAWSVRLADNEQFF.

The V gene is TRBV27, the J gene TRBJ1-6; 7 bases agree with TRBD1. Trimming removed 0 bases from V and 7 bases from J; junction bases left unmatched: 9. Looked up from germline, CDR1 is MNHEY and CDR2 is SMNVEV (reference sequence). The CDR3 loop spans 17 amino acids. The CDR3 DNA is TGTGCCAGCAGTTTATCGGTTTTGACAGGGAGGAATTCACCCCTCCACTTT. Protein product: CASSLSVLTGRNSPLHF.

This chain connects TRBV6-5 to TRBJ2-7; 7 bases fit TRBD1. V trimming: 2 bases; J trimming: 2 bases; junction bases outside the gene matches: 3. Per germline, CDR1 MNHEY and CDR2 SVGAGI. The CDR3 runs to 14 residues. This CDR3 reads CASSYRDRTYEQYF. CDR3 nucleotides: TGTGCCAGCAGTTACAGGGACAGAACCTACGAGCAGTACTTC.

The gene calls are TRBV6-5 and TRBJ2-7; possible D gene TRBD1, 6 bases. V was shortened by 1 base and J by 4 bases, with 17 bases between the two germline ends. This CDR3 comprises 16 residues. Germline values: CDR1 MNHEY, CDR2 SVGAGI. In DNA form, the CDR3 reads TGTGCCAGCAGTTACTTAGGACAGTCCGCTGCGTACGAGCAGTACTTC. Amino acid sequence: CASSYLGQSAAYEQYF.

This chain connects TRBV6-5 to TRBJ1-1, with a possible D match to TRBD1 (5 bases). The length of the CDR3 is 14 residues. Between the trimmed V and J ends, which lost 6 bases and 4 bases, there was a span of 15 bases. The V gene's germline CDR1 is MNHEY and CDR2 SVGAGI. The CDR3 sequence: CASRSQQDPTEAFF. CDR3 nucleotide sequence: TGTGCCAGCAGGAGCCAACAGGACCCCACTGAAGCTTTCTTT.

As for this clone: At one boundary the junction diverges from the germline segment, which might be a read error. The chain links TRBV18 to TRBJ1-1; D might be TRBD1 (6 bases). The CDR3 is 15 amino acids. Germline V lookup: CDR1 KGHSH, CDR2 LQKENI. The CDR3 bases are TGTGCCAGCTCACCGGCTTGGCAGGGGAACGCTGAAGCTTTCTTT. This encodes CASSPAWQGNAEAFF.